The next 8 T cell receptor beta chains were all read from a single sample in a study of blood T cell repertoires in COVID-19. TCRdb keeps only in-frame clones here, not all; method: immunoSEQ multiplex PCR. The profile shows 30,000 to 45,000 clones, 75% to 90% of them singletons. What was sequenced was peripheral blood. Source of these receptors: a human donor in a cohort sampled during active or convalescent COVID-19. The donor label of this sample is uncertain.

This clone was detected a few times. The chain employs TRBV11-2 and TRBJ2-6; 10 bases are shared with TRBD1. This CDR3 is 18 amino acids long. The junction had 3 bases not matched to a gene; V was cut back by 1 base and J by 0 bases. Germline V CDR1 and CDR2: SGHAT, FQNNGV. The CDR3 loop reads CASSLGTGGVSGANVLTF. The DNA of the CDR3 is TGTGCCAGCAGCTTAGGGACAGGGGGGGTCTCTGGGGCCAACGTCCTGACTTTC.

V is TRBV5-6 and J is TRBJ1-6; D might be TRBD1 (5 bases). Germline values: CDR1 SGHDT, CDR2 YYEEEE. V lost 2 bases and J 9 bases, leaving 18 bases between the germline ends. CDR3 length: 16 amino acids. The CDR3 DNA reads TGTGCCAGCAGCTTTTTAGGGGAGGGAGTGCGTTCACCCCTCCACTTT. It encodes CASSFLGEGVRSPLHF.

The rearrangement joins TRBV7-2 to TRBJ1-2, with D unclear. V shed 4 bases and J shed 6 bases, with 30 bases lying between them. The CDR3 totals 19 residues. In germline, CDR1 is SGHTA, CDR2 FQGNSA. CDR3 residues: CASSSLRGLSTGVLDGYTF. In DNA, the CDR3 is TGTGCCAGCAGCTCCCTGAGAGGACTCTCGACGGGAGTTTTGGATGGCTACACCTTC.

The chain combines TRBV15 with TRBJ2-7, with D possibly matching TRBD1 (5 bases). The CDR3 sequence is 14 residues long. Germline lookup yields CDR1 LNHNV and CDR2 YYDKDF (reference sequence). V lost 0 bases to trimming and J lost 3 bases, with 9 bases between them. CDR3: CATSRDQGFYEQYF. The CDR3 nucleotides read TGTGCCACCAGCAGAGATCAGGGTTTCTACGAGCAGTACTTC. The whole variable domain, filled in from reference TRBV15 and TRBJ2-7, reads DAMVIQNPRYQVTQFGKPVTLSCSQTLNHNVMYWYQQKSSQAPKLLFHYYDKDFNNEADTPDNFQSRRPNTSFCFLDIRSPGLGDTAMYLCATSRDQGFYEQYFGPGTRLTVT.

The chain links TRBV5-1 to TRBJ2-3; 8 nucleotides line up with TRBD2. The CDR3 is made up of 15 amino acids. Per the germline V gene, CDR1 is SGHRS and CDR2 is YFSETQ. V shed 7 bases and J 1 base; nucleotides not matched to a gene: 8. The CDR3 is CASRGTAGGTDTQYF. CDR3 in DNA: TGCGCCAGCCGTGGTACAGCGGGAGGCACAGATACGCAGTATTTT.

This clone was recorded once. The CDR3 sequence is CASSEATTGRSKNIQYF. The CDR3 bases are TGTGCCAGCAGTGAAGCGACGACAGGGAGGTCCAAAAACATTCAGTACTTC. The chain has TRBV6-1 and TRBJ2-4; possible D gene TRBD1, 7 bases. This CDR3 spans 17 amino acids. The ends were cut back, 0 bases at V and 2 bases at J, with 14 bases in the middle. Germline CDR1 MNHNS, CDR2 SASEGT.

This chain uses TRBV29-1 with TRBJ2-5; 11 bases align to TRBD2. Germline V lookup: CDR1 SQVTM, CDR2 ANQGSEA. V was pared by 7 bases and J by 3 bases, with 4 bases of the junction left unmatched. The CDR3 contains 13 residues. CDR3 amino acids: CSALLAGEETQYF. The CDR3 DNA reads as TGCAGCGCCCTACTAGCGGGAGAAGAGACCCAGTACTTC.

This clone was recorded a few times. The chain links TRBV7-3 to TRBJ2-5, with a weak D call TRBD1 (6 bases). The CDR3 is made up of 13 amino acids. Germline loops: CDR1 SGHTA, CDR2 FQGTGA. The V and J ends lost 7 bases and 3 bases respectively, with 12 bases between them. The CDR3, as DNA: TGTGCCAGCACCCAGGGGCCAGAAGAGACCCAGTACTTC. Protein product: CASTQGPEETQYF.